One and the same sample provided the 18 T cell receptor beta chains below, sequenced in a study of T cell changes during pregnancy in multiple sclerosis. TCRdb's copy holds only in-frame clones and misses some; the assay was immunoSEQ multiplex PCR. Here the sample spans tens of thousands of clones, about 89% being singletons. Source: peripheral blood, taken in the first trimester of pregnancy. These receptor sequences come from a female donor in good health, enrolled as a control in a pregnancy study.

This rearrangement joins TRBV19 to TRBJ2-1, with D possibly being TRBD1 (5 bases). V was clipped by 5 bases and J by 8 bases, with 10 bases between them. CDR1 is LNHDA, CDR2 SQIVND, per germline (reference sequence). The CDR3 has 12 amino acids. For the CDR3, the DNA is TGTGCCAGTAGTTACAGGATCCATGAGCAGTTCTTC. Amino acids: CASSYRIHEQFF.

This clone is a singleton in its sample. The rearrangement joins TRBV7-9 to TRBJ1-2; 12 bases map to TRBD1. The CDR3 is made up of 16 amino acids. Trimming took 2 bases from V and 2 from J; bases not matched to a gene: 3. The V gene's germline CDR1 is SEHNR and CDR2 FQNEAQ (reference sequence). DNA for the CDR3: TGTGCCAGCAGCTTAATGGGGACAGGGGGCAACTATGGCTACACCTTC. Its protein product is CASSLMGTGGNYGYTF.

The chain carries TRBV18 and TRBJ1-5, with a possible D match to TRBD1 (5 bases). Germline V gene lookup returns CDR1 KGHSH and CDR2 LQKENI. The V end was cut by 3 bases, the J end by 7 bases, with 10 bases between. CDR3 length: 13 amino acids. The CDR3 region is CASSPSGDQPQHF. The CDR3 nucleotides are TGTGCCAGCTCACCTAGCGGGGACCAGCCCCAGCATTTT.

This clone was seen only once. The genes are TRBV6-6 and TRBJ1-1; 9 bases are a match to TRBD1. The J segment lost 11 bases and the V segment lost 0 bases, leaving 4 bases of the junction unmatched. CDR1 and CDR2 from the germline V gene are MNHNY and SVGAGI (reference sequence). The CDR3 totals 13 residues. The CDR3 is CASSYSRTGVAFF. The CDR3 DNA is TGTGCCAGCAGTTACTCCCGGACAGGGGTTGCTTTCTTT.

The chain joins TRBV19 to TRBJ1-2, with 10 bases fitting TRBD1. Trimming removed 7 bases from V and 4 bases from J; junction bases left unmatched: 6. The germline gives CDR1 LNHDA, CDR2 SQIVND (reference sequence). The CDR3 covers 14 residues. The CDR3 region has the DNA TGTGCCAGTAACCCGACAGGGGGCCTCTATGGCTACACCTTC. Translation: CASNPTGGLYGYTF.

The chain links TRBV6-5 to TRBJ1-1; D is ambiguous. CDR3 length: 13 amino acids. Trimming took off 1 base at V and 7 bases at J, with 10 bases between the two ends. Per the germline V gene, CDR1 is MNHEY and CDR2 is SVGAGI. The CDR3 DNA sequence: TGTGCCAGCAGTTACTACCGGGGAGGTGAAGCTTTCTTT. Translation gives CASSYYRGGEAFF.

This rearrangement joins TRBV14 to TRBJ2-5, with D possibly being TRBD2 (6 bases). V dropped 8 bases and J dropped 5 bases, with 15 bases sitting between them. There are 13 residues in the CDR3. In germline, CDR1 is SGHDN, CDR2 FVKESK. The CDR3 DNA follows: TGTGCCAGCTCCCCCCCCCGGGGGGAGACCCAGTACTTC. The encoded protein is CASSPPRGETQYF.

This clone was seen a single time. The genes are TRBV28 and TRBJ1-1, with TRBD1 identical over 8 bases. CDR1 is MDHEN, CDR2 SYDVKM, per germline. The CDR3 sequence is 18 residues long. After removal of 3 bases from V and 1 base from J, the junction contained 13 bases not matched to a gene. As DNA, the CDR3 is TGTGCCAGCAGTTTCCCCGGACCCGGGACAGGATCGAACACTGAAGCTTTCTTT. It translates to CASSFPGPGTGSNTEAFF.

The chain recombines TRBV7-9 with TRBJ1-2; TRBD1 aligns across 7 bases. Germline loops: CDR1 SEHNR, CDR2 FQNEAQ (reference sequence). The CDR3 runs to 14 residues. V was pared by 7 bases and J by 3 bases, with 8 bases of the junction left unmatched. CDR3 in amino acids: CASTVGGQHYGYTF. The CDR3 bases are TGTGCCAGCACCGTGGGGGGACAGCACTATGGCTACACCTTC.

Concerning this clone: The same CDR3 is also encoded by other DNA sequences in this sample. The CDR3 DNA reads TGTGCCAGCGGGACTAGCGGTTACAATGAGCAGTTCTTC. Amino acids: CASGTSGYNEQFF. The V call is TRBV6-5, the J call TRBJ2-1; 11 positions agree with TRBD2. The CDR3 runs 13 residues. The junction had 1 base not matched to a gene; V was cut back by 8 bases and J by 4 bases. Germline CDR1 MNHEY, CDR2 SVGAGI.

V is TRBV27 and J is TRBJ1-6; D unresolved. Trimming shortened V by 2 bases and J by 8 bases, and 10 bases separated the two germline ends. The germline V gene has CDR1 MNHEY and CDR2 SMNVEV (reference sequence). This CDR3 has 14 amino acids. CDR3 DNA: TGTGCCAGCAGTTTACGGACTCAAGATTCACCCCTCCACTTT. Translating gives CASSLRTQDSPLHF.

This clone was observed a single time. The chain has TRBV7-9 and TRBJ2-7; D may correspond to TRBD1 or TRBD2 (10 bases each). The CDR3 spans 19 residues. Germline values: CDR1 SEHNR, CDR2 FQNEAQ (reference sequence). Trimming stripped 7 bases from V and 0 bases from J, with 28 bases between. The CDR3 loop reads CASTPPGQGLAGASYEQYF. The CDR3 bases are TGTGCCAGCACCCCACCGGGACAGGGGCTAGCGGGAGCCTCCTACGAGCAGTACTTC. Using reference TRBV7-9 and TRBJ2-7 for the parts outside the CDR3, the full variable domain is DTGVSQNPRHKITKRGQNVTFRCDPISEHNRLYWYRQTLGQGPEFLTYFQNEAQLEKSRLLSDRFSAERPKGSFSTLEIQRTEQGDSAMYLCASTPPGQGLAGASYEQYFGPGTRLTVT.

This chain uses TRBV7-8 with TRBJ2-5; TRBD2 agrees at 11 bases. CDR3 length: 19 residues. Per germline, CDR1 SGHVS and CDR2 FQNEAQ. With V trimmed by 4 bases and J by 2 bases, 15 bases remained unmatched. The CDR3 sequence: CASSYRLAGGSNPQETQYF. The DNA of the CDR3 is TGTGCCAGCAGCTACCGTTTAGCGGGGGGGTCTAACCCGCAAGAGACCCAGTACTTC.

The gene calls are TRBV7-2 and TRBJ2-5, with TRBD2 identical over 7 bases. CDR1 is SGHTA, CDR2 FQGNSA, per germline. Trimming removed 3 bases from V and 3 bases from J; junction bases left unmatched: 7. The CDR3 is 15 amino acids. The CDR3 loop reads CASSFLPLAEETQYF. The CDR3 nucleotides read TGTGCCAGCAGCTTCCTTCCTCTAGCGGAAGAGACCCAGTACTTC. Full variable domain (missing parts from reference TRBV7-2 and TRBJ2-5): GAGVSQSPSNKVTEKGKDVELRCDPISGHTALYWYRQSLGQGLEFLIYFQGNSAPDKSGLPSDRFSAERTGGSVSTLTIQRTQQEDSAVYLCASSFLPLAEETQYFGPGTRLLVL.

This chain uses TRBV29-1 with TRBJ2-2; TRBD1 is a possible D gene (5 bases). V shed 6 bases and J shed 0 bases, with 11 bases lying between them. CDR1 SQVTM and CDR2 ANQGSEA come from the germline V gene. This CDR3 spans 14 amino acids. Here the CDR3 reads CSVPVQANTGELFF. Written as DNA, the CDR3 is TGCAGCGTGCCGGTACAGGCGAACACCGGGGAGCTGTTTTTT.

The CDR3 loop reads CASSLDRVNQPQHF. The CDR3 DNA follows: TGTGCCAGCAGCCTAGACAGGGTCAATCAGCCCCAGCATTTT. The chain joins TRBV7-9 to TRBJ1-5, with 7 bases identical to TRBD1. The CDR3 is 14 amino acids. Trimming took 5 bases from V and 3 from J; bases not matched to a gene: 4. Germline V gives CDR1 SEHNR, CDR2 FQNEAQ (reference sequence). Full variable domain (missing parts from reference TRBV7-9 and TRBJ1-5): DTGVSQNPRHKITKRGQNVTFRCDPISEHNRLYWYRQTLGQGPEFLTYFQNEAQLEKSRLLSDRFSAERPKGSFSTLEIQRTEQGDSAMYLCASSLDRVNQPQHFGDGTRLSIL.

Concerning this clone: Other DNA sequences from this sample encode an identical CDR3 as well. The rearrangement uses TRBV6-5 and TRBJ2-5; a possible D gene is TRBD1 (5 bases). Trimming removed 5 bases from V and 2 bases from J, with 6 bases in between. The CDR3 contains 12 residues. CDR1 is MNHEY, CDR2 SVGAGI, per germline. The CDR3 spells CASSRQQETQYF. The CDR3 coding sequence is TGTGCCAGCAGTCGACAGCAAGAGACCCAGTACTTC.

V usage is TRBV14 and J usage is TRBJ1-1, with 9 bases lining up with TRBD1. J was trimmed by 5 bases and V by 4 bases; bases with no gene match: 8. The CDR3 consists of 15 residues. Germline V CDR1 and CDR2: SGHDN, FVKESK. Here the CDR3 DNA reads TGTGCCAGCAGCCTGAGACGGGACAGGGAGACTGAAGCTTTCTTT. The encoded protein is CASSLRRDRETEAFF.